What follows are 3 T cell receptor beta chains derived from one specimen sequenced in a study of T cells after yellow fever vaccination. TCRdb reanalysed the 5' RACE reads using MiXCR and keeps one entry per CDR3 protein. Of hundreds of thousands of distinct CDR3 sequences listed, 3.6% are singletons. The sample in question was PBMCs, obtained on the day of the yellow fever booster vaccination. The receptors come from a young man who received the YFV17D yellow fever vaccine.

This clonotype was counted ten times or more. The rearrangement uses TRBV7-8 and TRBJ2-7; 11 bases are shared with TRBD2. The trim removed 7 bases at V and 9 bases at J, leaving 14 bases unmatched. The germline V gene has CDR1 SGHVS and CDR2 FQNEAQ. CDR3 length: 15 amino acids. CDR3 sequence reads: CASTQRRLAGGRQYF. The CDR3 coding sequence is TGTGCCAGCACCCAACGGAGGCTAGCGGGGGGCCGGCAGTACTTC.

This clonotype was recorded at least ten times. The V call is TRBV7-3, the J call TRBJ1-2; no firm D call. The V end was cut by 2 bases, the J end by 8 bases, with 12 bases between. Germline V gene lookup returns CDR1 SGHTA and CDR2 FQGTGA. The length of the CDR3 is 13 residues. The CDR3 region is CASSLDRKDGYTF. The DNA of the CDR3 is TGTGCCAGCAGCTTAGATAGAAAGGACGGCTACACCTTC.

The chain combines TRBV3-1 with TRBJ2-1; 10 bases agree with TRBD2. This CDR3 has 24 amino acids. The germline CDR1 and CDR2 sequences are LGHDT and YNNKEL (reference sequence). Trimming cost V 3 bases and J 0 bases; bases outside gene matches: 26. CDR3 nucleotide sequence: TGTGCCAGCAGCCACGCGACTGCGCCATCGGGGGGTCTAGCGGGGGTCCACTCCTACAATGAGCAGTTCTTC. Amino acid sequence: CASSHATAPSGGLAGVHSYNEQFF.